The clone carrying this TCR beta chain came up once. Mismatch with germline at one junction end may stem from a read error. This specimen belongs to a study of OX40 agonist ivuxolimab in advanced cancers. Study in general: Ivuxolimab doses were 0.01, 0.1, 0.3, 1.5, 3 or 10 mg/kg every 2 weeks. Eligibility rules accepted prior anti-PD-1, anti-PD-L1 or anti-CTLA-4 therapy, and roughly 40% had some.

The CDR3 spans 14 residues. The germline V gene has CDR1 SGHTA and CDR2 FQGNSA. Assay used: immunoSEQ multiplex PCR; TCRdb lists only in-frame clones, some missing. The sample lists about 46,000 clones, 80% to 85% occurring once. The sequencing used CD4+ or CD8+ T cells sorted from blood, collected in a trial of the OX40 agonist ivuxolimab. This clonotype was obtained from an adult with an advanced solid tumor such as melanoma, head and neck, liver or kidney cancer. This chain joins TRBV7-2 and TRBJ1-3; no clear D gene. CDR3 region: CASSLAVSGNTIYF. CDR3 DNA: TGTGCCAGCAGCCTAGCGGTCTCTGGAAACACCATATATTTT.